This T cell receptor beta chain derives from a study of blood T cell repertoires in COVID-19. Turning to the study itself: Acute-phase and convalescent COVID-19 samples originated in the United States, Italy and Spain.

The CDR3 is 16 amino acids. CDR1 and CDR2 (germline): MDHEN, SYDVKM. The trim removed 6 bases at V and 11 bases at J, leaving 17 bases unmatched. In the original processing: Quantification of nucleated cells was approximated via reference gene primer amplification. The table came from immunoSEQ multiplex PCR; TCRdb's copy has only in-frame clones and leaves some out. The V and J calls and clone size come from that table; D and trimming were worked out from the DNA. The sample has about 60,000 clones, 70% to 85% seen once; the top ten hold roughly 10%. The sequenced sample was peripheral blood. The sequence derives from a human donor in a cohort sampled during active COVID-19. The chain carries TRBV28 and TRBJ2-3, with 10 bases aligning to TRBD1. The CDR3 loop is CASSPGQGRGGLGQYF. For the CDR3, the DNA is TGTGCCAGCAGCCCGGGACAGGGGAGGGGAGGCTTGGGGCAGTATTTT. Filled out from reference TRBV28 and TRBJ2-3, the complete variable domain reads DVKVTQSSRYLVKRTGEKVFLECVQDMDHENMFWYRQDPGLGLRLIYFSYDVKMKEKGDIPEGYSVSREKKERFSLILESASTNQTSMYLCASSPGQGRGGLGQYFGPGTRLTVL.